These T cell receptor beta chains were read from a single sample in a study of cytomegalovirus exposure and HLA in healthy donors. The assay was immunoSEQ multiplex PCR, and TCRdb's table has in-frame clones only and misses some. The table lists about 77,000 clones, around 79% of them singletons. The specimen was PBMCs. The receptor set was obtained from a man aged 40-50 years in good health and CMV-seronegative. Both conserved end residues are part of each CDR3. D genes are given only for firm matches. Where a row states a size, it is once, few, many or the class of an expanded clone; other rows omit it.

d_call j_call clone_size v_call cdr3_aa cdr3_nt
. TRBJ2-7 few TRBV5-1 CASSPSRDEQYF TGCGCCAGCAGCCCTTCGAGGGACGAGCAGTACTTC
. TRBJ2-5 . TRBV7-9 CASSLARSPQETQYF TGTGCCAGCAGCTTAGCTCGCAGTCCGCAAGAGACCCAGTACTTC
. TRBJ2-2 . TRBV11-1 CASSLVANTGELFF TGTGCCAGCAGCTTAGTCGCGAACACCGGGGAGCTGTTTTTT
. TRBJ1-5 once TRBV6-5 CASSYGENQPQHF TGTGCCAGCAGTTATGGGGAGAATCAGCCCCAGCATTTT
TRBD1 TRBJ2-3 . TRBV4-2 CASSQVDRGSTDTQYF TGTGCCAGCAGCCAAGTTGACAGGGGGAGCACAGATACGCAGTATTTT
. TRBJ1-1 few TRBV4-3 CASSQDGGRLNGAFF TGCGCCAGCAGCCAAGATGGCGGCCGTTTAAATGGAGCTTTCTTT
TRBD2 TRBJ2-2 once TRBV4-2 CASSQDWETSGYTGELFF TGTGCCAGCAGCCAAGATTGGGAGACTAGCGGATACACCGGGGAGCTGTTTTTT
TRBD2 TRBJ2-2 . TRBV7-6 CASSLTIAGDRASTGELFF TGTGCCAGCAGCTTAACGATAGCGGGAGATCGGGCCAGCACCGGGGAGCTGTTTTTT
. TRBJ2-7 . TRBV6-5 CASSYSTIEEATEQYF TGTGCCAGCAGTTACTCAACGATCGAGGAGGCAACCGAGCAGTACTTC
TRBD2 TRBJ2-5 few TRBV6-1 CASSASRLAGAQYF TGTGCCAGCAGTGCGTCTCGACTAGCGGGAGCTCAGTACTTC
TRBD2 TRBJ2-5 . TRBV2 CASSLAVYQETQYF TGTGCCAGCAGCCTAGCGGTCTACCAAGAGACCCAGTACTTC
. TRBJ2-7 . TRBV27 CASKGQSSYEQYF TGTGCCAGCAAAGGACAGAGCTCCTACGAGCAGTACTTC
TRBD2 TRBJ2-3 . TRBV9 CASSVGGGSWSDTQYF TGTGCCAGCAGCGTAGGGGGCGGGAGTTGGTCAGATACGCAGTATTTT
. TRBJ1-5 . TRBV27 CASSWGRGQPQHF TGTGCCAGCAGTTGGGGCCGGGGGCAGCCCCAGCATTTT
TRBD2 TRBJ2-7 . TRBV7-2 CASSIGTSGQQYF TGTGCCAGCAGCATCGGGACTAGCGGCCAGCAGTACTTC
TRBD2 TRBJ2-7 . TRBV7-8 CASSLRLAAAYEQYF TGTGCCAGCAGCTTAAGACTAGCGGCCGCCTACGAGCAGTACTTC
. TRBJ1-5 once TRBV28 CASSSPGLGGRNQPQHF TGTGCCAGCAGTTCGCCGGGCCTAGGGGGACGGAATCAGCCCCAGCATTTT
. TRBJ1-2 . TRBV5-1 CASSLEGNYGYTF TGCGCCAGCAGCTTGGAGGGGAACTATGGCTACACCTTC
. TRBJ2-3 . TRBV5-1 CASRLPTGTDTQYF TGCGCCAGCAGGCTCCCCACAGGCACAGATACGCAGTATTTT
. TRBJ2-7 . TRBV5-4 CASSLVTVYWQEPYEQYF TGTGCCAGCAGCTTGGTGACAGTTTACTGGCAGGAACCCTACGAGCAGTACTTC
TRBD1 TRBJ1-2 . TRBV10-3 CAIRGMGAGGDGYTF TGTGCCATCAGAGGAATGGGGGCAGGGGGCGACGGCTACACCTTC
. TRBJ2-2 . TRBV6-1 CASSERPLGAPLNTGELFF TGTGCCAGCAGTGAAAGGCCCCTAGGGGCGCCTCTCAACACCGGGGAGCTGTTTTTT
. TRBJ2-3 . TRBV7-2 CASSLALATDTQYF TGTGCCAGCAGCTTAGCGCTAGCGACAGATACGCAGTATTTT
. TRBJ2-7 . TRBV6-1 CATGWRVSYEQYF TGTGCCACTGGCTGGCGGGTTTCCTACGAGCAGTACTTC
TRBD1 TRBJ1-1 . TRBV5-1 CASSLGQGWTEAFF TGCGCCAGCAGCCTAGGACAGGGGTGGACTGAAGCTTTCTTT
TRBD2 TRBJ2-5 . TRBV19 CASKKAGFGETQYF TGTGCCAGCAAAAAAGCGGGATTCGGAGAGACCCAGTACTTC
TRBD1 TRBJ1-1 . TRBV5-4 CASSLQTGGFSEAFF TGTGCCAGCAGCTTACAAACAGGGGGCTTTTCTGAAGCTTTCTTT
. TRBJ2-1 . TRBV7-3 CASSPRSTSYNEQFF TGTGCCAGCAGCCCAAGGAGCACATCCTACAATGAGCAGTTCTTC
. TRBJ2-7 . TRBV19 CASGDSGRYEQYF TGTGCCAGTGGGGATAGCGGTCGCTACGAGCAGTACTTC
. TRBJ1-5 . TRBV7-9 CASSLGRDQPQHF TGTGCCAGCAGCTTAGGGAGGGACCAGCCCCAGCATTTT
. TRBJ2-7 few TRBV28 CASSEGQWGYEQYF TGTGCCAGCAGTGAGGGACAATGGGGCTACGAGCAGTACTTC
. TRBJ1-1 . TRBV7-9 CASSLAGGGSTEAFF TGTGCCAGCAGCTTAGCCGGAGGTGGAAGCACTGAAGCTTTCTTT
. TRBJ2-7 few TRBV4-1 CASSQESSRLSSYEQYF TGCGCCAGCAGCCAAGAGTCCTCGCGATTAAGCTCCTACGAGCAGTACTTC
TRBD1 TRBJ2-7 . TRBV7-6 CASSYTPGQSSHEQYF TGTGCCAGCAGCTATACCCCGGGACAGAGTTCTCACGAGCAGTACTTC
TRBD1 TRBJ1-2 . TRBV18 CASSPDRANYGYTF TGTGCCAGCTCACCAGACAGGGCTAACTATGGCTACACCTTC
. TRBJ2-3 . TRBV28 CASPPAAGAPDTQYF TGTGCCAGCCCCCCCGCGGCTGGGGCCCCAGATACGCAGTATTTT
TRBD2 TRBJ2-5 . TRBV9 CASSVGASGKETQYF TGTGCCAGCAGCGTAGGGGCTAGCGGCAAAGAGACCCAGTACTTC
TRBD2 TRBJ2-1 . TRBV5-1 CASSHGLAGVNEQFF TGCGCCAGCAGCCATGGACTAGCGGGTGTGAATGAGCAGTTCTTC
. TRBJ1-2 . TRBV7-9 CASSSGAANYGYTF TGTGCCAGCAGCTCAGGCGCTGCTAACTATGGCTACACCTTC